This TCR beta chain was sequenced during a study of shared clonotypes between healthy human individuals. General study findings and limits: Several donors held approximately 4.5% of naive CD4 clonotypes in common.

CD45RO+ cells went into CD8 memory alongside CCR7-negative CD45RA+ TemRA cells. Comments on this clone: Its cognate antigen is unknown.

The CDR3 length is 16 residues. Trimming shortened V by 8 bases and J by 5 bases, and 23 bases separated the two germline ends. The V gene's germline CDR1 is SNHLY and CDR2 FYNNEI. Replicate PCRs for sorted subsets used approximately 190 ng DNA; this equaled tens of thousands of T cell genomes. Produced via immunoSEQ multiplex PCR; TCRdb's table is partial and in-frame only. Here the sample spans 650,000 to 700,000 clones, 90% being singletons. V is TRBV2 and J is TRBJ2-3, with D possibly TRBD2 on 6 matching bases. This TCR was recovered from a man younger than 30 in good health. Some clones in this sample may be carry-over from other donors' samples. Input material: memory CD8+ T cells from PBMCs. The subset denotes: CD45RO+ cells pooled with CCR7-negative TemRA cells. CDR3 amino acids: CASDKPGLLGGDTQYF. For the CDR3, the DNA is TGTGCCAGCGATAAACCGGGACTCCTTGGTGGAGATACGCAGTATTTT. The variable domain in full, with the rest retrieved from reference TRBV2 and TRBJ2-3, is EPEVTQTPSHQVTQMGQEVILRCVPISNHLYFYWYRQILGQKVEFLVSFYNNEISEKSEIFDDQFSVERPDGSNFTLKIRSTKLEDSAMYFCASDKPGLLGGDTQYFGPGTRLTVL.